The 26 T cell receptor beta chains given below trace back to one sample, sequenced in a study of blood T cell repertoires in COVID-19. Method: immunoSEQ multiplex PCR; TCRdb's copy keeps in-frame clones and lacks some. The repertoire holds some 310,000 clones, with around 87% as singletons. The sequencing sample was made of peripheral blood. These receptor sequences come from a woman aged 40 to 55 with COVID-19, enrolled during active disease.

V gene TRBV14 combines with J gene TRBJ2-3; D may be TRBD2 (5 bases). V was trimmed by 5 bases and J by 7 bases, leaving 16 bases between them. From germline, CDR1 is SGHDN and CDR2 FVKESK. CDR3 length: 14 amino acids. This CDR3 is CASSYYPGEYTQYF. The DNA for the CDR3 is TGTGCCAGCAGCTACTACCCCGGGGAATATACGCAGTATTTT. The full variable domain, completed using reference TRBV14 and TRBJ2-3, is EAGVTQFPSHSVIEKGQTVTLRCDPISGHDNLYWYRRVMGKEIKFLLHFVKESKQDESGMPNNRFLAERTGGTYSTLKVQPAELEDSGVYFCASSYYPGEYTQYFGPGTRLTVL.

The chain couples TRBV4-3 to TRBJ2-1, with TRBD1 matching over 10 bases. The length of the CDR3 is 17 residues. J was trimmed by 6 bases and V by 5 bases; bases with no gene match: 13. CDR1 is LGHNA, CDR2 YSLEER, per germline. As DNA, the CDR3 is TGCGCCAGCAGCTTCGGGACAGGGGTCGGGAACCCCAATGAGCAGTTCTTC. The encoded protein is CASSFGTGVGNPNEQFF.

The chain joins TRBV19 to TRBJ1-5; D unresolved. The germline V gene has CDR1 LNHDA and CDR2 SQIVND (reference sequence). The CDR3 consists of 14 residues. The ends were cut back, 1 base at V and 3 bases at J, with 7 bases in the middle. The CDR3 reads CASSIGLYNQPQHF. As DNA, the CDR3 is TGTGCCAGTAGTATAGGTCTCTACAATCAGCCCCAGCATTTT.

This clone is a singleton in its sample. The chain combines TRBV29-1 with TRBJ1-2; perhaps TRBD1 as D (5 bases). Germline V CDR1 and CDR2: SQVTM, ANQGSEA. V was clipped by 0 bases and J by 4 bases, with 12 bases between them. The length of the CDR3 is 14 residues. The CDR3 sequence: CSVEDGQGGYGYTF. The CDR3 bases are TGCAGCGTTGAAGATGGGCAGGGTGGCTATGGCTACACCTTC.

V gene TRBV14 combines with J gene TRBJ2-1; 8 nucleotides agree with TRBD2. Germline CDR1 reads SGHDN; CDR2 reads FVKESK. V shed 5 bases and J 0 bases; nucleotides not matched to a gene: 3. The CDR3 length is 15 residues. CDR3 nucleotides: TGTGCCAGCAGCGTCAGCGGGAGCTCCTACAATGAGCAGTTCTTC. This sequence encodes CASSVSGSSYNEQFF. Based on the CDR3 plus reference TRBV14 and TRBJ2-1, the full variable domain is EAGVTQFPSHSVIEKGQTVTLRCDPISGHDNLYWYRRVMGKEIKFLLHFVKESKQDESGMPNNRFLAERTGGTYSTLKVQPAELEDSGVYFCASSVSGSSYNEQFFGPGTRLTVL.

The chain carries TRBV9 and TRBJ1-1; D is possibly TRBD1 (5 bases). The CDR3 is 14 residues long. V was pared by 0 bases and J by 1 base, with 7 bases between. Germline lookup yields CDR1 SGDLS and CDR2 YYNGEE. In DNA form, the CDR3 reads TGTGCCAGCAGCGTAGACAGGAAGAACACTGAAGCTTTCTTT. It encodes CASSVDRKNTEAFF.

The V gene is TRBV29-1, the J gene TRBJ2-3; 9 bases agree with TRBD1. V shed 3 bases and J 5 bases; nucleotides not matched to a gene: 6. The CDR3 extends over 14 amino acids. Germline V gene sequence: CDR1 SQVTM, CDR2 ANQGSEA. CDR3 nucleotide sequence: TGCAGCGTTGACCCCGGGACAGGGCAAGATACGCAGTATTTT. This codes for CSVDPGTGQDTQYF.

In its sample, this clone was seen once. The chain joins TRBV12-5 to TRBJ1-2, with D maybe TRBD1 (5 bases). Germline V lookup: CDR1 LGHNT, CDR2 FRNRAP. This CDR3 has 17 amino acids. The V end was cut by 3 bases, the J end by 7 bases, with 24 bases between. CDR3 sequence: CASGFVSGPGGGSGYTF. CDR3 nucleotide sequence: TGTGCTAGTGGTTTTGTGTCGGGCCCGGGGGGAGGCTCTGGCTACACCTTC.

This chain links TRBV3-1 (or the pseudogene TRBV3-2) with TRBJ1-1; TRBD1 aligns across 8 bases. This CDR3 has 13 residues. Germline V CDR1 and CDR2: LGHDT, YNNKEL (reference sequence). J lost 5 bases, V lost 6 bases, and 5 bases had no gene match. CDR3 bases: TGTGCCAGCAGTCCTGACAGGGGTACTGAAGCTTTCTTT. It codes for CASSPDRGTEAFF.

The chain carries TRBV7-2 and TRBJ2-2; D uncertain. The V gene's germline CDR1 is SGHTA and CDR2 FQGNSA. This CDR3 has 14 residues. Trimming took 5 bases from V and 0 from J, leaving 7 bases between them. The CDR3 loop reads CASSPTSNTGELFF. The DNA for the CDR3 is TGTGCCAGCAGCCCAACATCGAACACCGGGGAGCTGTTTTTT.

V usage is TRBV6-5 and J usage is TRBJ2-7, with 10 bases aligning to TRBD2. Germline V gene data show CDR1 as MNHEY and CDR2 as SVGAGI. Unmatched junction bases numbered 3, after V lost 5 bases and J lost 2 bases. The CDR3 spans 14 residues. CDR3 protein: CASSPSGRAYEQYF. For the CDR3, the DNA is TGTGCCAGCAGTCCAAGCGGGAGGGCCTACGAGCAGTACTTC.

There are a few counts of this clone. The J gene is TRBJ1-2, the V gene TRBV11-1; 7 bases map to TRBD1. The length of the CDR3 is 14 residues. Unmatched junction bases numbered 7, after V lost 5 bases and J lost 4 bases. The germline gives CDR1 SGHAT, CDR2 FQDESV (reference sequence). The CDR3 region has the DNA TGTGCCAGCAGCACTGGACAGGCCATCTATGGCTACACCTTC. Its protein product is CASSTGQAIYGYTF.

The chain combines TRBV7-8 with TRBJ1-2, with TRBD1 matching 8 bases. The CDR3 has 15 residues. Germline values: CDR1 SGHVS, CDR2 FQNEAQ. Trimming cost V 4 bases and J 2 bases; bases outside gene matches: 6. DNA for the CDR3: TGTGCCAGCAGCTGGACAGGGAACCTCAACTATGGCTACACCTTC. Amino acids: CASSWTGNLNYGYTF.

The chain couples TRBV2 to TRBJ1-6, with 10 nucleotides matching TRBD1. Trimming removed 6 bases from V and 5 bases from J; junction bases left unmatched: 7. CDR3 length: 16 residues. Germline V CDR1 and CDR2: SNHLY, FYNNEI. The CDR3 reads CASSSTGGTNNSPLHF. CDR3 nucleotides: TGTGCCAGCAGCTCGACAGGGGGCACTAATAATTCACCCCTCCACTTT.

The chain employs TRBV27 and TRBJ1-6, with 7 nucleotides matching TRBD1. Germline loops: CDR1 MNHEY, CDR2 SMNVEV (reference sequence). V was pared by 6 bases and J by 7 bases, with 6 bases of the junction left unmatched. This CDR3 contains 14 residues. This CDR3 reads CASSTGQVNSPLHF. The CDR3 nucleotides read TGTGCCAGCAGCACAGGACAGGTGAATTCACCCCTCCACTTT.

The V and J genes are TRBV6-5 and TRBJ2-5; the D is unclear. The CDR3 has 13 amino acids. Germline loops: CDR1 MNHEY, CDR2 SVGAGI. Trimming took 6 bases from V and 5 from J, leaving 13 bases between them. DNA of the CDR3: TGTGCCAGCAGGAACTATTCCCGGGAGACCCAGTACTTC. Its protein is CASRNYSRETQYF.

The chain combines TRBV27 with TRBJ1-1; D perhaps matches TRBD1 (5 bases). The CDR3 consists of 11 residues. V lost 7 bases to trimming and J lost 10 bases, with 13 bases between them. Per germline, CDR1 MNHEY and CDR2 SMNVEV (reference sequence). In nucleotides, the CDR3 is TGTGCCAGCACCTCGCGGGGGGGAGCTTTCTTT. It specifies CASTSRGGAFF.

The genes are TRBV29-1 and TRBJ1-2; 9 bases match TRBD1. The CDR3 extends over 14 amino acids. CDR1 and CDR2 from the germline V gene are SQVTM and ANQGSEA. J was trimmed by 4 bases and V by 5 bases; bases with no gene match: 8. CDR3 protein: CSVLSRDRVYGYTF. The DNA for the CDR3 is TGCAGCGTTCTATCTCGGGACAGGGTCTATGGCTACACCTTC.

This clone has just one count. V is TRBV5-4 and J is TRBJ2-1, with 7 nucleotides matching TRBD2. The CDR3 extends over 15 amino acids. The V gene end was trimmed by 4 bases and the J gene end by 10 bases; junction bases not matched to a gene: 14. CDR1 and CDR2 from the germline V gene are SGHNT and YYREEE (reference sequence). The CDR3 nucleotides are TGTGCCAGCAGCCCCAGGGACTATGGCTCGGGAGAGCAGTTCTTC. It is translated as CASSPRDYGSGEQFF.

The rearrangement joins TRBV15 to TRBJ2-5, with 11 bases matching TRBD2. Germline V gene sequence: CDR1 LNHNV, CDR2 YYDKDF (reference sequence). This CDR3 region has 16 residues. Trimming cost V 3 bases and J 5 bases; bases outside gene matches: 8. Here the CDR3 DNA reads TGTGCCACCAGCAGGGGGTTAGCGGGGGGGCCGGAGACCCAGTACTTC. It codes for CATSRGLAGGPETQYF. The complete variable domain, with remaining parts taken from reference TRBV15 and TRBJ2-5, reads DAMVIQNPRYQVTQFGKPVTLSCSQTLNHNVMYWYQQKSSQAPKLLFHYYDKDFNNEADTPDNFQSRRPNTSFCFLDIRSPGLGDTAMYLCATSRGLAGGPETQYFGPGTRLLVL.

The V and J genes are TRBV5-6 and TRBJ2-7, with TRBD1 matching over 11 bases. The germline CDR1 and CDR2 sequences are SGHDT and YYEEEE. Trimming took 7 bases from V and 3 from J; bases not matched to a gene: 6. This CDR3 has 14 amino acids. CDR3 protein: CASFGQGAVYEQYF. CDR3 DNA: TGTGCCAGCTTTGGACAGGGGGCAGTCTACGAGCAGTACTTC.

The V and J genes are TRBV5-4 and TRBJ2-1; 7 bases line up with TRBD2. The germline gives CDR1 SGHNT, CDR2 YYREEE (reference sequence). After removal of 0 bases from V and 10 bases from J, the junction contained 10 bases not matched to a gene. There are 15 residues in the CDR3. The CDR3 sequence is CASSLALAEPREQFF. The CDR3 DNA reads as TGTGCCAGCAGCTTGGCCCTAGCGGAACCTCGGGAGCAGTTCTTC.

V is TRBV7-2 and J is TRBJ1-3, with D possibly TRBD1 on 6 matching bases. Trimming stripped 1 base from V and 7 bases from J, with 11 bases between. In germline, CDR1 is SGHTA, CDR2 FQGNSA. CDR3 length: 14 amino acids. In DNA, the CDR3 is TGTGCCAGCAGCTTAGTTCCAGGGGAGAACACCATATATTTT. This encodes CASSLVPGENTIYF.

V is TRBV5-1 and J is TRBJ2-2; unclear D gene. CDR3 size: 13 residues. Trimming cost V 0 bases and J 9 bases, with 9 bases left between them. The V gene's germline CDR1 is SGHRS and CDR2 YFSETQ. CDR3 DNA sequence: TGCGCCAGCAGCTTGGCTACCCCTAGGGAGCTGTTTTTT. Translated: CASSLATPRELFF.

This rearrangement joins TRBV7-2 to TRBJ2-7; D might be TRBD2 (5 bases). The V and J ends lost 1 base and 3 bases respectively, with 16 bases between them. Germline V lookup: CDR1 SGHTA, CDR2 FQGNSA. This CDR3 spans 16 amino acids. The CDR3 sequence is CASSLGWLAEGYEQYF. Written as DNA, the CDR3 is TGTGCCAGCAGCTTAGGGTGGCTAGCTGAAGGCTACGAGCAGTACTTC.

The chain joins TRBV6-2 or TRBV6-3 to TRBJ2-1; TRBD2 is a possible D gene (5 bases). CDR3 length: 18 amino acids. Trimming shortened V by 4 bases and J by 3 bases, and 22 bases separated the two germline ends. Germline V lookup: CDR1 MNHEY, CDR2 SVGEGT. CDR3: CASSLLTPGVHFYNEQFF. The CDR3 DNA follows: TGTGCCAGCAGTTTACTCACCCCCGGGGTCCACTTCTACAATGAGCAGTTCTTC.